This passage covers 9 T cell receptor beta chains from one sample sequenced in a study of T cell repertoires in cytomegalovirus infection. TCRdb independently ran MiXCR on the reads; one entry per CDR3 protein. The sample shows around 260,000 distinct CDR3 sequences, under 30% of them seen only once. Specimen: PBMCs. These receptors originate from a human donor in good health (CMV status not recorded). Some clones in this sample may be carry-over from other donors' samples.

This chain connects TRBV28 to TRBJ1-2; D is possibly TRBD1 (5 bases). The V end lost 2 bases, the J end lost 8 bases, and 9 bases lay between the germline ends. From germline, CDR1 is MDHEN and CDR2 SYDVKM. There are 12 residues in the CDR3. The CDR3: CASSLLGDGYTF. The DNA of the CDR3 is TGTGCCAGCAGTTTACTCGGGGACGGCTACACCTTC.

The genes are TRBV12-3 or TRBV12-4 and TRBJ2-7; D not resolved. Trimming pared 3 bases from V and 3 bases from J, leaving 9 bases between. This CDR3 spans 13 amino acids. The chain's CDR3 is CASSFLGFYEQYF. For the CDR3, the DNA is TGTGCCAGCAGTTTCTTAGGATTCTACGAGCAGTACTTC.

The genes are TRBV24-1 and TRBJ2-6; D perhaps matches TRBD2 (5 bases). The germline V and J ends were trimmed by 6 bases and 1 base, with 15 bases remaining between them. CDR1 and CDR2 (germline): KGHDR, SFDVKD. The CDR3 runs to 17 residues. The chain's CDR3 is CATSPSPGLSGANVLTF. In nucleotides, the CDR3 is TGTGCCACCAGTCCCTCACCTGGACTGTCTGGGGCCAACGTCCTGACTTTC.

This clonotype came up many times. The chain has TRBV7-9 and TRBJ1-1; D gene unclear. CDR1 SEHNR and CDR2 FQNEAQ come from the germline V gene (reference sequence). Trimming cost V 0 bases and J 4 bases, with 12 bases left between them. This CDR3 region has 15 residues. CDR3 in amino acids: CASSLAVGLATEAFF. CDR3 coding DNA: TGTGCCAGCAGCTTAGCGGTGGGTTTGGCCACTGAAGCTTTCTTT.

This clonotype has a count of ten or more. The chain uses TRBV7-2 and TRBJ2-3; TRBD2 might be the D (7 bases). Trimming took off 3 bases at V and 4 bases at J, with 11 bases between the two ends. The germline V gene encodes CDR1 SGHTA and CDR2 FQGNSA. This CDR3 spans 14 amino acids. This CDR3 is CASSFGEGADTQYF. CDR3 bases: TGTGCCAGCAGCTTCGGGGAGGGGGCAGATACGCAGTATTTT.

This clonotype has a handful of counts. The gene calls are TRBV6-1 and TRBJ1-2; D gene ambiguous. This CDR3 is 13 amino acids long. The germline CDR1 and CDR2 sequences are MNHNS and SASEGT. V lost 5 bases, J lost 1 base, and 8 bases lay in between. The CDR3 nucleotides read TGTGCCAGCAGTCCCGACCTTAACTATGGCTACACCTTC. The encoded protein is CASSPDLNYGYTF.

This clonotype was detected many times. The genes are TRBV7-2 and TRBJ2-5, with D perhaps matching TRBD1 or TRBD2 (5 bases each). Germline V gene lookup returns CDR1 SGHTA and CDR2 FQGNSA. CDR3 length equals 15 residues. Trimming stripped 0 bases from V and 7 bases from J, with 15 bases between. The CDR3 sequence is CASSLAPLGVRTQYF. CDR3 coding DNA: TGTGCCAGCAGCTTAGCACCCCTGGGGGTGAGGACCCAGTACTTC.

This clonotype was counted at least ten times. The chain couples TRBV7-2 to TRBJ2-1; D is uncertain. Trimming took 5 bases from V and 7 from J, leaving 12 bases between them. Germline CDR1 is SGHTA and CDR2 is FQGNSA. The CDR3 is made up of 13 amino acids. Written as DNA, the CDR3 is TGTGCCAGCAGCCCGGCGGTCAGGAATGAGCAGTTCTTC. It yields the protein CASSPAVRNEQFF.

The chain links TRBV6-6 to TRBJ1-1, with D possibly matching TRBD1 (5 bases). The CDR3 spans 12 residues. V was shortened by 6 bases and J by 11 bases, with 16 bases between the two germline ends. The germline V gene encodes CDR1 MNHNY and CDR2 SVGAGI (reference sequence). The CDR3 region is CASRLMGTRAFF. The CDR3 DNA reads TGTGCCAGCAGGTTGATGGGGACGCGCGCTTTCTTT.